These T cell receptor beta chains were read from a single sample in a study of blood T cell repertoires in COVID-19. The table came from immunoSEQ multiplex PCR; TCRdb's copy has only in-frame clones and leaves some out. In the table there are 200,000 to 300,000 clones, 84% of which are singletons. The specimen was peripheral blood. These receptors all stem from a man aged 50-60 years with acute or convalescent COVID-19. Both conserved end residues are part of each CDR3. A D gene is named only where the DNA matches it firmly. Clone sizes are given selectively: once, few, many, or a class where the clone is expanded.

V	J	D	size	DNA	CDR3
TRBV6-2/TRBV6-3	TRBJ2-7	-	-	TGTGCCAGCAGTTACTCTACCTTCCGGGACACCGCCTACGAGCAGTACTTC	CASSYSTFRDTAYEQYF
TRBV6-5	TRBJ1-1	-	-	TGTGCCAGTAGGGGATCCAGCGCGCCCACTGAAGCTTTCTTT	CASRGSSAPTEAFF
TRBV10-3	TRBJ1-2	-	-	TGTGCCATCAGTGTAGAGACAAGCTATGGCTACACCTTC	CAISVETSYGYTF
TRBV7-8	TRBJ1-2	-	-	TGTGCCAGCAGCTTAGAACAGATCTTTTATGGCTACACCTTC	CASSLEQIFYGYTF
TRBV2	TRBJ1-3	-	-	TGTGCCAGCGGCGGGTACGGAAACACCATATATTTT	CASGGYGNTIYF
TRBV6-4	TRBJ1-4	-	once	TGTGCCAGCAGTGTGGGGCATGGGGCTTGCGAAAAACTGTTTTTT	CASSVGHGACEKLFF
TRBV13	TRBJ2-3	TRBD1	-	TGTGCCAGCAGCTTAGAGGGGACAGGGGTGGCAGATACGCAGTATTTT	CASSLEGTGVADTQYF
TRBV6-5	TRBJ2-5	TRBD2	-	TGTGCCAGCAGTTATAGCGGGAGACAGACCCAGTACTTC	CASSYSGRQTQYF
TRBV27	TRBJ1-2	-	-	TGTGCCAGCAGTCCCCCTGGGACTCACTATGGCTACACCTTC	CASSPPGTHYGYTF
TRBV27	TRBJ1-1	-	few	TGTGCCAGCAGCCCCACGGGAATGAACACTGAAGCTTTCTTT	CASSPTGMNTEAFF
TRBV7-6	TRBJ1-3	TRBD1	-	TGTGCCAGCAGCTCCGCCCGGACAGGGGGCGCCTCTGGAAACACCATATATTTT	CASSSARTGGASGNTIYF
TRBV11-2	TRBJ2-7	-	once	TGTGCCAGCAGCTTAGCGGGTTACGAGCAGTACTTC	CASSLAGYEQYF
TRBV14	TRBJ1-2	-	-	TGTGCCAGCAGCCAAGTGGTCTCAGGTTCTAACACCTTC	CASSQVVSGSNTF
TRBV3-1/TRBV3-2	TRBJ2-2	-	-	TGTGCCAGCAGCCCCCGGGTAGCCGGGTGGGAGCTGTTTTTT	CASSPRVAGWELFF
TRBV2	TRBJ2-3	-	-	TGTGCCGGGGGACTCCAGATGGATACGCAGTATTTT	CAGGLQMDTQYF
TRBV19	TRBJ1-2	-	-	TGTGCCAGTACGGGTGTCACGAAGGAGCCGAACTATGGCTACACCTTC	CASTGVTKEPNYGYTF